These T cell receptor beta chains were read from a single sample in a study of blood T cell repertoires in COVID-19. The data were produced by immunoSEQ multiplex PCR, yet TCRdb's version contains in-frame clones alone and is incomplete. Among about 190,000 clones listed, over 75% were seen once. The sequencing input was peripheral blood. The origin of the receptors is an elderly woman with active or convalescent COVID-19. The CDR3 runs from the conserved cysteine through the conserved F or W. A D gene is named only where the DNA matches it firmly. Size is omitted from some rows. Given values are once, few, many or a class for expanded clones.

NA	TRBV27	NA	TRBJ2-2	CASSLGGANTGELFF	TGTGCCAGCAGTTTAGGAGGGGCGAACACCGGGGAGCTGTTTTTT
once	TRBV5-5	TRBD1	TRBJ2-7	CASSLLRTGGYEQYF	TGTGCCAGCAGCTTACTACGGACAGGGGGTTACGAGCAGTACTTC
NA	TRBV15	TRBD2	TRBJ2-3	CATSRYIAGGTDTQYF	TGTGCCACCAGCAGGTACATAGCGGGGGGCACAGATACGCAGTATTTT
NA	TRBV9	TRBD2	TRBJ2-1	CASSVSSGAAVVQFF	TGTGCCAGCAGCGTGTCGAGCGGGGCGGCAGTGGTGCAGTTCTTC
once	TRBV4-1	TRBD2	TRBJ2-3	CASSAAVTSGGTDTQYF	TGCGCCAGCAGCGCTGCCGTGACTAGCGGGGGCACAGATACGCAGTATTTT
once	TRBV4-2	NA	TRBJ1-4	CASSQHPYEKLFF	TGTGCCAGCAGCCAACATCCATATGAAAAACTGTTTTTT
NA	TRBV4-1	TRBD2	TRBJ2-5	CASSQTSGGKETQYF	TGCGCCAGCAGCCAGACTAGCGGGGGAAAAGAGACCCAGTACTTC
NA	TRBV28	TRBD2	TRBJ2-5	CASSFFTGGGETQYF	TGTGCCAGCAGTTTTTTCACGGGAGGGGGAGAGACCCAGTACTTC
NA	TRBV9	NA	TRBJ1-2	CASSPKGRNYGYTF	TGTGCCAGCAGCCCAAAGGGGAGGAACTATGGCTACACCTTC
NA	TRBV28	NA	TRBJ1-3	CASSLAPGTGNTIYF	TGTGCCAGCAGTCTCGCCCCAGGGACTGGAAACACCATATATTTT
NA	TRBV28	NA	TRBJ2-7	CASSLIQRSYEQYF	TGTGCCAGCAGTTTAATTCAGAGGTCCTACGAGCAGTACTTC
NA	TRBV10-3	TRBD2	TRBJ2-5	CATLGTSGGYQETQYF	TGTGCCACCTTAGGGACTAGCGGGGGGTACCAAGAGACCCAGTACTTC
NA	TRBV4-1	NA	TRBJ1-2	CASSQGTAYYGYTF	TGCGCCAGCAGCCAAGGGACAGCGTACTATGGCTACACCTTC
NA	TRBV2	NA	TRBJ2-3	CASSELQGTQYF	TGTGCCAGCAGTGAATTACAGGGAACGCAGTATTTT
few	TRBV27	NA	TRBJ1-2	CASSPIGSWLDYGYTF	TGTGCCAGCAGCCCCATCGGGTCTTGGTTAGACTATGGCTACACCTTC
NA	TRBV10-3	TRBD1	TRBJ1-2	CAISELTGAERYTF	TGTGCCATCAGTGAGCTGACAGGGGCTGAGCGCTACACCTTC
NA	TRBV28	NA	TRBJ1-1	CASSPGVYAEAFF	TGTGCCAGCAGCCCAGGGGTATACGCTGAAGCTTTCTTT
NA	TRBV3-1/TRBV3-2	TRBD1	TRBJ1-2	CASSPPGQPDYGYTF	TGTGCCAGCAGCCCCCCGGGACAGCCAGACTATGGCTACACCTTC
once	TRBV7-9	NA	TRBJ1-1	CASEEGAEAFF	TGTGCCAGCGAAGAAGGGGCTGAAGCTTTCTTT
once	TRBV3-1/TRBV3-2	NA	TRBJ2-3	CASSQDRGATQYF	TGTGCCAGCAGCCAAGATCGGGGGGCTACGCAGTATTTT
NA	TRBV30	TRBD1	TRBJ1-2	CAWSRDRGRYTF	TGTGCCTGGAGTCGGGACAGGGGCCGCTACACCTTC
NA	TRBV2	TRBD1	TRBJ2-1	CASSDRDRDDNEQFF	TGTGCCAGCAGTGACCGGGACAGGGACGACAATGAGCAGTTCTTC